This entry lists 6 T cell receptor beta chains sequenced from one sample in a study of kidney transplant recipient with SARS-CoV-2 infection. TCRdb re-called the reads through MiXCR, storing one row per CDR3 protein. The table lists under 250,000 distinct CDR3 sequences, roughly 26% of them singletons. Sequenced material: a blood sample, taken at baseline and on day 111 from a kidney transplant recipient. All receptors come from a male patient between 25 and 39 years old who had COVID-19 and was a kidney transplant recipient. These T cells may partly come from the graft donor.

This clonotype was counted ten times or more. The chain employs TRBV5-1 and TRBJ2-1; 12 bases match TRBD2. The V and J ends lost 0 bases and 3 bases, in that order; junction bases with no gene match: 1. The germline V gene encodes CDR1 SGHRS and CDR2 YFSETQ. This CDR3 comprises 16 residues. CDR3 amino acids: CASSLASGGVYNEQFF. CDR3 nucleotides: TGCGCCAGCAGCTTGGCTAGCGGGGGGGTCTACAATGAGCAGTTCTTC. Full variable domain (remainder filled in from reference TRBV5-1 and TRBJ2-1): KAGVTQTPRYLIKTRGQQVTLSCSPISGHRSVSWYQQTPGQGLQFLFEYFSETQRNKGNFPGRFSGRQFSNSRSEMNVSTLELGDSALYLCASSLASGGVYNEQFFGPGTRLTVL.

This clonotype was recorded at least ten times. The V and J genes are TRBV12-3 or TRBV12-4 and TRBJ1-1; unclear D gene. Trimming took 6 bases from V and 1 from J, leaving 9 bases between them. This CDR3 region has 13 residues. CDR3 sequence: CASSPSWNTEAFF. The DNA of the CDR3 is TGTGCCAGCAGCCCTAGTTGGAACACTGAAGCTTTCTTT.

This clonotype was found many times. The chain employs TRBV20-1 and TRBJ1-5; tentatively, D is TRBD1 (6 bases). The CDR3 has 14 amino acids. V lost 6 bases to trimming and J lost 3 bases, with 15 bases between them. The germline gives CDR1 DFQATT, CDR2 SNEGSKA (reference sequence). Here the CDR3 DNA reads TGCAGTGCCGAGGACGGACAGATCAATCAGCCCCAGCATTTT. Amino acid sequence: CSAEDGQINQPQHF.

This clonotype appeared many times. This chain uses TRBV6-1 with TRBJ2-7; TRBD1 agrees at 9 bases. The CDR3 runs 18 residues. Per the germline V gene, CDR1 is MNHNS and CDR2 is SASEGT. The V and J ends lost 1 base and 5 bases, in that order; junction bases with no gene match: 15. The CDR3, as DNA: TGTGCCAGCAGTGAAGATTCTTTACTCGGACAGGGGATCCACGAGCAGTACTTC. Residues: CASSEDSLLGQGIHEQYF.

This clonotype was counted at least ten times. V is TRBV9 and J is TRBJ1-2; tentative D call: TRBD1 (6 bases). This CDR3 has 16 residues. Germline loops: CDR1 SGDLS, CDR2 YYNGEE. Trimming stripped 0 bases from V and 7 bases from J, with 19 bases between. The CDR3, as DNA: TGTGCCAGCAGCGTAGCTACAGGGCCCCAAGGGGGTGGCTACACCTTC. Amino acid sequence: CASSVATGPQGGGYTF. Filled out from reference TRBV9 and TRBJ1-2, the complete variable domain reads DSGVTQTPKHLITATGQRVTLRCSPRSGDLSVYWYQQSLDQGLQFLIQYYNGEERAKGNILERFSAQQFPDLHSELNLSSLELGDSALYFCASSVATGPQGGGYTFGSGTRLTVV.

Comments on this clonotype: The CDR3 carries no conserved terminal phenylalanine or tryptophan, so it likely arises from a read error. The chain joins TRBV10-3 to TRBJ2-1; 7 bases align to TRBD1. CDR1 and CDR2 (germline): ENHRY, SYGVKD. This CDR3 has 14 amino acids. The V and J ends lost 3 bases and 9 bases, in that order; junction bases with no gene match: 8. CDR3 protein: CAISEPLTGLEQFY. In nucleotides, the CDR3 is TGTGCCATCAGTGAACCCTTGACAGGGCTTGAGCAGTTCTAC.